Listed below are T cell receptor beta chains from one sample, sequenced in a study of CD4+ T cells in melanoma. The repertoire was sequenced with immunoSEQ multiplex PCR; TCRdb's copy has only in-frame clones and lacks some. The profile shows 40,000 to 50,000 clones, approximately 92% of them singletons. The specimen sequenced was peripheral blood. All receptors derive from a human donor with melanoma. CDR3s include the opening cysteine and the closing phenylalanine or tryptophan. D genes are given only for firm matches. A row's size may be missing; if present it is once, few, many or a size class.

j_call clone_size v_call d_call cdr3_nt cdr3_aa
TRBJ2-1 . TRBV7-6 TRBD1 TGTGCCAGCCGACAAACAGGGGAAAGTGAGCAGTTCTTC CASRQTGESEQFF
TRBJ1-4 . TRBV4-2 . TGTGCCAGCAGCCAAGATGAAGGCAGGCGCAGGACAACTAATGAAAAACTGTTTTTT CASSQDEGRRRTTNEKLFF
TRBJ1-6 . TRBV30 TRBD1 TGTGCCTGGAGTCCCCGGGACAGATCTAATTCACCCCTCCACTTT CAWSPRDRSNSPLHF
TRBJ1-5 . TRBV7-2 TRBD1 TGTGCCAGCAGCGCAGGGACAGGGGGCATCACTCAGCCCCAGCATTTT CASSAGTGGITQPQHF
TRBJ1-1 . TRBV27 . TGTGCCAGCAGTTTCTCGGACTCCTACACTGAAGCTTTCTTT CASSFSDSYTEAFF
TRBJ1-1 . TRBV18 . TGTGCCAGCTCACCACCCCATCAGGGACTAATGAACACTGAAGCTTTCTTT CASSPPHQGLMNTEAFF
TRBJ2-5 . TRBV7-3 . TGTGCCAGCAGCTTAGGTGGTCTAGGGGAGACCCAGTACTTC CASSLGGLGETQYF
TRBJ1-1 . TRBV5-5 TRBD1 TGTGCCAGCAGCTGGGGACAGGAGAGCATTAGGACTGAAGCTTTCTTT CASSWGQESIRTEAFF
TRBJ2-1 . TRBV7-2 . TGTGCCAGCAGCTTGGACATACAACTCTACAATGAGCAGTTCTTC CASSLDIQLYNEQFF
TRBJ1-2 . TRBV11-2 . TGTGCCAGCAGCTTAGCCGACACAGGGATCTATGGCTACACCTTC CASSLADTGIYGYTF
TRBJ2-3 once TRBV5-1 TRBD2 TGCGCCAGCAGCTTGGCCCTGGGACTAGCCACAGATACGCAGTATTTT CASSLALGLATDTQYF
TRBJ2-1 once TRBV19 TRBD2 TGTGCCAGTAGTCAATGGGGGAGGGATGAGCAGTTCTTC CASSQWGRDEQFF
TRBJ2-1 . TRBV6-1 TRBD2 TGTGCCAGCAGTGCCGCCGGGACTAGCGGGGGCCCCTACAATGAGCAGTTCTTC CASSAAGTSGGPYNEQFF
TRBJ2-5 . TRBV10-3 . TGTGCCATCACCGACGGGACCGCCCGGGAGACCCAGTACTTC CAITDGTARETQYF
TRBJ2-7 . TRBV7-9 . TGTGCCAGCAGCTCGGATTACTACGAGCAGTACTTC CASSSDYYEQYF
TRBJ1-2 . TRBV18 TRBD1 TGTGCCAGCTCCCCGGGACAGTATCTTAACTATGGCTACACCTTC CASSPGQYLNYGYTF
TRBJ2-1 . TRBV15 TRBD1 TGTGCCACCAGCAGAGAAAGCAATACCGGGACAGGGGTGAATGAGCAGTTCTTC CATSRESNTGTGVNEQFF
TRBJ1-2 . TRBV21-1 . TGTGCCAGCGCTGGGCCATCATATAACTATGGCTACACCTTC CASAGPSYNYGYTF
TRBJ2-2 . TRBV6-1 TRBD1 TGTGCCAGCAGTGACCGGACAGGGCTTTATCTTACCGGGGAGCTGTTTTTT CASSDRTGLYLTGELFF
TRBJ2-3 . TRBV15 . TGTGCCACCAGCAGATCCTACGGGATTAGGGAAGAAGATACGCAGTATTTT CATSRSYGIREEDTQYF
TRBJ2-7 . TRBV10-3 . TGTGCCATCAGTGAACCAGGGGGGGACCACGAGCAGTACTTC CAISEPGGDHEQYF
TRBJ1-4 . TRBV13 TRBD1 TGTGCCAGCAGCTTAGGGACAGGGGTTGAAAAACTGTTTTTT CASSLGTGVEKLFF
TRBJ2-3 . TRBV11-2 . TGTGCCAGCAGCCCTGGACAGGGAGGGACAGATACGCAGTATTTT CASSPGQGGTDTQYF
TRBJ2-5 . TRBV2 . TGTGCCAGCTCACACCCAAGGTCGGCGCCTGGAGCAGAGACCCAGTACTTC CASSHPRSAPGAETQYF
TRBJ2-2 . TRBV6-5 TRBD1 TGTGCCAGCAGTACGGGACAGGGTAGCTCCGGGGAGCTGTTTTTT CASSTGQGSSGELFF
TRBJ1-2 many TRBV19 TRBD1 TGTGCCAGTAGTACACCGGGGACAGCCTACGGTCACGGCTACACCTTC CASSTPGTAYGHGYTF